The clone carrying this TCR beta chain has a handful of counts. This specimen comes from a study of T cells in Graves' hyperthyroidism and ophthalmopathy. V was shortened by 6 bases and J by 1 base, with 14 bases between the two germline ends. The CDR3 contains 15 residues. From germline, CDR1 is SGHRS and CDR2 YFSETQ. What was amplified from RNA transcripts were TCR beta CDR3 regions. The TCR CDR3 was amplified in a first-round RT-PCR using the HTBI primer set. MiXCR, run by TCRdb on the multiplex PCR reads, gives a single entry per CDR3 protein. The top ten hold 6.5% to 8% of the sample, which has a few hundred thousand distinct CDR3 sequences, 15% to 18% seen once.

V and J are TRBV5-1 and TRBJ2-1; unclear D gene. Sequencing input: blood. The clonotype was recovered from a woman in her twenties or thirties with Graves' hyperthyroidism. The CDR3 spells CASTQIPGSYNEQFF. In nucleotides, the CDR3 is TGCGCCAGCACCCAAATTCCCGGATCCTACAATGAGCAGTTCTTC.